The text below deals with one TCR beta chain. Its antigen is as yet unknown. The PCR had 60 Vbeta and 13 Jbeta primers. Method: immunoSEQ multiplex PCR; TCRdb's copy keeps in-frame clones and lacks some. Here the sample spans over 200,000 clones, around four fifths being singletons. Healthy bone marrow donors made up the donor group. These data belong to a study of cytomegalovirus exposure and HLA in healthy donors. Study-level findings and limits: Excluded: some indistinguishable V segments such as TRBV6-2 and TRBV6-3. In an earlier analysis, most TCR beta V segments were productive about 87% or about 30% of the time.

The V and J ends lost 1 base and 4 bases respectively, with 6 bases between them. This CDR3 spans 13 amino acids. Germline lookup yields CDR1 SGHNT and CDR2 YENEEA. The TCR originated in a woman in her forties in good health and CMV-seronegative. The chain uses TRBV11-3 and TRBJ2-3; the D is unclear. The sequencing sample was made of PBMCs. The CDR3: CASSLGASDTQYF. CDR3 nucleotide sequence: TGTGCCAGCAGCTTAGGGGCGTCAGATACGCAGTATTTT. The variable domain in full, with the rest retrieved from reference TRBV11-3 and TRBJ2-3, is EAGVVQSPRYKIIEKKQPVAFWCNPISGHNTLYWYLQNLGQGPELLIRYENEEAVDDSQLPKDRFSAERLKGVDSTLKIQPAELGDSAVYLCASSLGASDTQYFGPGTRLTVL.